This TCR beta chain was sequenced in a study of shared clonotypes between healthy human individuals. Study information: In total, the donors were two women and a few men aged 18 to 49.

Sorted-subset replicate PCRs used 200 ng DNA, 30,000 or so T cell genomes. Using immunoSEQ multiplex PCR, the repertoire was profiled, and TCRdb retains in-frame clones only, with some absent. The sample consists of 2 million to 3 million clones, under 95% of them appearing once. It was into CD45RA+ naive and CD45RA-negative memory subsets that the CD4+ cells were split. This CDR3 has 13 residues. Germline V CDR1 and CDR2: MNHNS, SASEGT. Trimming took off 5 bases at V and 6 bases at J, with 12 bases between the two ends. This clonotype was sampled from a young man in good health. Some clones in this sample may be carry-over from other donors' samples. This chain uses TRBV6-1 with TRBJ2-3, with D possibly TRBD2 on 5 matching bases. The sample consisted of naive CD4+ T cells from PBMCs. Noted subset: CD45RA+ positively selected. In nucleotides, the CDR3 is TGTGCCAGCAGTACCGGACTCATGGATACGCAGTATTTT. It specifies CASSTGLMDTQYF.